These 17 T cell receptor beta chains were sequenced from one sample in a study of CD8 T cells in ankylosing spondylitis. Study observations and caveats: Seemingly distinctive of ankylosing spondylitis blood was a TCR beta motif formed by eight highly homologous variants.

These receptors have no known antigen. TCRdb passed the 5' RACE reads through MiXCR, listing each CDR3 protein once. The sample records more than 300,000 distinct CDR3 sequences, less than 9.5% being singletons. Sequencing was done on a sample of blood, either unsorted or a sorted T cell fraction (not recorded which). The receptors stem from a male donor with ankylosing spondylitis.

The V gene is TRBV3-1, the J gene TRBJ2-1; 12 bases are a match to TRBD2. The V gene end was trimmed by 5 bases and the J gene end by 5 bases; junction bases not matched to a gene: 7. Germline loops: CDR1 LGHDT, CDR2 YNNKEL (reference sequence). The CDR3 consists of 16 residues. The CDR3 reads CASSTWGLAGNNEQFF. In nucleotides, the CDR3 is TGTGCCAGCAGCACCTGGGGACTAGCGGGTAACAATGAGCAGTTCTTC.

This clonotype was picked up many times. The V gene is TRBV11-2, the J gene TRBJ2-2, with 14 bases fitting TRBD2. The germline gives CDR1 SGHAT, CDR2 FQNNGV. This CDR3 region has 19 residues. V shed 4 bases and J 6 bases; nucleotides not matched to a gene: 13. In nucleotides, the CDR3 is TGTGCCAGCAGCTCCCCAAAGACTAGCGGGAGGGCGGTAGCCGGGGAGCTGTTTTTT. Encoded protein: CASSSPKTSGRAVAGELFF. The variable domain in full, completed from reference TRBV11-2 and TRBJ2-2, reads EAGVAQSPRYKIIEKRQSVAFWCNPISGHATLYWYQQILGQGPKLLIQFQNNGVVDDSQLPKDRFSAERLKGVDSTLKIQPAKLEDSAVYLCASSSPKTSGRAVAGELFFGEGSRLTVL.

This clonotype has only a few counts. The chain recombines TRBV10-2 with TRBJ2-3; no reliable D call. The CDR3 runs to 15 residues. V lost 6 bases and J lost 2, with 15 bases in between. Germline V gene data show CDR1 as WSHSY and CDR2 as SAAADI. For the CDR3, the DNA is TGCGCCAGCAGAGCCCTAGTACTTATCACAGATACGCAGTATTTT. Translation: CASRALVLITDTQYF.

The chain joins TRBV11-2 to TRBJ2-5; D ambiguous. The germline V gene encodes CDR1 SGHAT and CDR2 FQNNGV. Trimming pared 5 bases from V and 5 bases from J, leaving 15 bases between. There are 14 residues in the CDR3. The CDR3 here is CASSPDVNGETQYF. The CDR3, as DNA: TGTGCCAGCAGCCCGGACGTTAACGGGGAGACCCAGTACTTC.

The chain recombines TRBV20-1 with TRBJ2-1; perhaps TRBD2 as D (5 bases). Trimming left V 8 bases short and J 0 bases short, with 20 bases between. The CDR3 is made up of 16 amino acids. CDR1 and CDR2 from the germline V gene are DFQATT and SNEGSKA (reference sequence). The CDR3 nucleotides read TGCAGTTCCTGTGACCGGGATCAGAGCTCCTACAATGAGCAGTTCTTC. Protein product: CSSCDRDQSSYNEQFF.

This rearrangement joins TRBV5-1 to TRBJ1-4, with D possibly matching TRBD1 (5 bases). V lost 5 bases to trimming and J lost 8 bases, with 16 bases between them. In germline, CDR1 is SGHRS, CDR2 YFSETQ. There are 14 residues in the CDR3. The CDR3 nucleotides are TGCGCCAGCAGAAACGTCCTGGGGGAGGAAAAACTGTTTTTT. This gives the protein CASRNVLGEEKLFF.

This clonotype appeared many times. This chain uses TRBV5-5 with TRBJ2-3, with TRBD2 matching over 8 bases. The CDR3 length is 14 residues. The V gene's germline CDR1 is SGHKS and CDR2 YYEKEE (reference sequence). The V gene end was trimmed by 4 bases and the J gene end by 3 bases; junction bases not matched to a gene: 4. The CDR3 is CASSPGTSTDTQYF. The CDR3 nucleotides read TGTGCCAGCAGCCCCGGGACTAGTACAGATACGCAGTATTTT.

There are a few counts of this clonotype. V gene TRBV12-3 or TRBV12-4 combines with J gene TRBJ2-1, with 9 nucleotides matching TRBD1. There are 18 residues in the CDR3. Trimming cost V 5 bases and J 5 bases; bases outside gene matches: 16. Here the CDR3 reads CASSPTYPGTGPNNEQFF. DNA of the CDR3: TGTGCCAGCAGTCCAACTTACCCCGGGACAGGGCCCAACAATGAGCAGTTCTTC.

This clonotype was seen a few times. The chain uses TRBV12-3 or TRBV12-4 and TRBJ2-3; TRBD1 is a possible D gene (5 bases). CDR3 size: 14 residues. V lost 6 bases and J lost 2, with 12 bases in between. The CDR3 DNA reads TGTGCCAGCAGAGGGGTCTTCCACACAGATACGCAGTATTTT. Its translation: CASRGVFHTDTQYF.

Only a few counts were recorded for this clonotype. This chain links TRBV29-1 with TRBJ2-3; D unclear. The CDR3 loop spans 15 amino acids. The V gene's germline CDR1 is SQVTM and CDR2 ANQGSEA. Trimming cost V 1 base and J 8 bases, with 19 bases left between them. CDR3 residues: CSVEGPPKERGTQYF. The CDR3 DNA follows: TGCAGCGTTGAAGGCCCCCCTAAGGAGCGAGGTACGCAGTATTTT.

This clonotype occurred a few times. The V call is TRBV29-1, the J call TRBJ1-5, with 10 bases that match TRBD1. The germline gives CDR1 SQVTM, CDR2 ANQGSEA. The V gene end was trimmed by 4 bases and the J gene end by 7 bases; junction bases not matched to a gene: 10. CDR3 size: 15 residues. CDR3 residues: CSVALGTGAGQPQHF. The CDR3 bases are TGCAGCGTTGCTCTTGGGACAGGGGCCGGCCAGCCCCAGCATTTT.

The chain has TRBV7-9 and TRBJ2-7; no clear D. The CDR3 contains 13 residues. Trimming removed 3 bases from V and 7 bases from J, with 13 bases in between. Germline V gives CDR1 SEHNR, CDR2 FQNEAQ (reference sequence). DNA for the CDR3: TGTGCCAGCAGCTTCCTCCTTACGATGGAGCAGTACTTC. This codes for CASSFLLTMEQYF.

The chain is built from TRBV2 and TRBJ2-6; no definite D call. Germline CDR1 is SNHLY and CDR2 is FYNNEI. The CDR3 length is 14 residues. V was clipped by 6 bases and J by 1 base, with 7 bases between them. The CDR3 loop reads CASRTQSGANVLTF. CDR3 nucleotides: TGTGCCAGCAGGACACAGTCTGGGGCCAACGTCCTGACTTTC.

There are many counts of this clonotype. In nucleotides, the CDR3 is TGCGCCAGCAGCTTGGATCCGTCCCCCTACGAGCAGTACTTC. Its protein product is CASSLDPSPYEQYF. The rearrangement links TRBV5-1 to TRBJ2-7; D not resolved. The V gene lost 0 bases and the J gene lost 2 bases, with 9 bases spanning the gap. Germline V gene data show CDR1 as SGHRS and CDR2 as YFSETQ. The CDR3 sequence is 14 residues long.

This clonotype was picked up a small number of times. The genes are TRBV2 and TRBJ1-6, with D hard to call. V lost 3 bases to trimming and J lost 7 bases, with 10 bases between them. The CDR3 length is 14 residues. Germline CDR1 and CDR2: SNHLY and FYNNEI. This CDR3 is CASSEEMGNSPLHF. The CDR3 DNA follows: TGTGCCAGCAGTGAGGAGATGGGGAATTCACCCCTCCACTTT.

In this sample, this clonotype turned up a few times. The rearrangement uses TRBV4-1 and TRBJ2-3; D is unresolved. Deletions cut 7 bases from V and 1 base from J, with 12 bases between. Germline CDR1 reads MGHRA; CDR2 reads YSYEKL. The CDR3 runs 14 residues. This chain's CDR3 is CASTREQGTDTQYF. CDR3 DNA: TGCGCCAGCACCCGAGAACAAGGCACAGATACGCAGTATTTT.

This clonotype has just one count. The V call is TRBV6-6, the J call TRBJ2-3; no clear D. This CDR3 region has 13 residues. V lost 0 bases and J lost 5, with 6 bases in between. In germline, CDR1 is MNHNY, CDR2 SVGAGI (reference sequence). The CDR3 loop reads CASSYSGKDTQYF. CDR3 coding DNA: TGTGCCAGCAGTTACTCTGGGAAAGATACGCAGTATTTT.